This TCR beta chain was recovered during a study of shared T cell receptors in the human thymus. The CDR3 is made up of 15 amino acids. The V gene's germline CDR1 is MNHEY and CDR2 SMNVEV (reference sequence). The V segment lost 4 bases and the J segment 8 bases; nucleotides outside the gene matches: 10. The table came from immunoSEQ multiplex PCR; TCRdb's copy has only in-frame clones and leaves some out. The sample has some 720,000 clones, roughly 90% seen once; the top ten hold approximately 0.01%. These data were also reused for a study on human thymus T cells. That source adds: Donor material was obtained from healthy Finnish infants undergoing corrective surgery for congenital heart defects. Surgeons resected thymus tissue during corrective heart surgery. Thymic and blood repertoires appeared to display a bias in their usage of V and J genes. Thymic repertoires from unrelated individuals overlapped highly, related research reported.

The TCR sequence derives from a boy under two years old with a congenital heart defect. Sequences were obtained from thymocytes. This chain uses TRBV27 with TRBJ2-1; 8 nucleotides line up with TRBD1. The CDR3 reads CASSSDREVSDEQFF. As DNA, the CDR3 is TGTGCCAGCAGTTCGGACAGGGAGGTGAGCGATGAGCAGTTCTTC.